One sample yielded the 5 T cell receptor beta chains listed below, sequenced in a study of T cells in Graves' hyperthyroidism and ophthalmopathy. Amplified TCR beta CDR3 regions came from RNA transcripts. TCR CDR3 regions were first amplified by RT-PCR with HTBI primers. TCRdb processed the multiplex PCR reads anew with MiXCR; each CDR3 protein has one entry. The table has hundreds of thousands of distinct CDR3 sequences, approximately 40% seen once; the top ten hold around 10%. The sample comprised blood. These receptors were obtained from a man aged 18 to 29 with Graves' hyperthyroidism.

The chain carries TRBV15 and TRBJ2-5; D remains ambiguous. This CDR3 comprises 15 residues. Deletions cut 0 bases from V and 4 bases from J, with 12 bases between. Germline lookup yields CDR1 LNHNV and CDR2 YYDKDF (reference sequence). In nucleotides, the CDR3 is TGTGCCACCAGCAGAGATCTGGATATTACAGAGACCCAGTACTTC. Protein: CATSRDLDITETQYF.

J is TRBJ1-6 and V is TRBV25-1; D is ambiguous. This CDR3 contains 14 residues. Germline V gene sequence: CDR1 MGHDK, CDR2 SYGVNS. V lost 4 bases to trimming and J lost 9 bases, with 13 bases between them. DNA of the CDR3: TGTGCCAGCAGTGCTACGGATGGGCCTTCACCCCTCCACTTT. This sequence encodes CASSATDGPSPLHF.

The chain joins TRBV9 to TRBJ2-7; D is uncertain. The CDR3 contains 16 residues. Germline V gene sequence: CDR1 SGDLS, CDR2 YYNGEE. Trimming cost V 4 bases and J 0 bases, with 17 bases left between them. In DNA, the CDR3 is TGTGCCAGCAGCCCGGGTTCAGCACCCATCTCCTACGAGCAGTACTTC. Protein: CASSPGSAPISYEQYF.

The gene calls are TRBV15 and TRBJ2-5; 8 positions agree with TRBD1. The CDR3 runs 16 residues. The germline V gene has CDR1 LNHNV and CDR2 YYDKDF (reference sequence). J was trimmed by 1 base and V by 2 bases; bases with no gene match: 6. CDR3 sequence reads: CATSRKGQGLQETQYF. CDR3 nucleotides: TGTGCCACCAGCAGAAAAGGACAGGGACTCCAAGAGACCCAGTACTTC. The full variable domain, in which reference TRBV15 and TRBJ2-5 provide the parts outside the CDR3, is DAMVIQNPRYQVTQFGKPVTLSCSQTLNHNVMYWYQQKSSQAPKLLFHYYDKDFNNEADTPDNFQSRRPNTSFCFLDIRSPGLGDTAMYLCATSRKGQGLQETQYFGPGTRLLVL.

The chain links TRBV11-3 to TRBJ1-2; D is undetermined. The length of the CDR3 is 15 residues. Trimming stripped 5 bases from V and 3 bases from J, with 16 bases between. The germline V gene has CDR1 SGHNT and CDR2 YENEEA. The DNA of the CDR3 is TGTGCCAGCAGCCGCGCAGGAGGAATGGACTATGGCTACACCTTC. Protein product: CASSRAGGMDYGYTF.